This TCR beta chain was documented in a study of blood T cell repertoires in COVID-19. Study-level background: Acute and convalescent COVID-19 specimens originated in the United States, Italy and Spain. Sources were T cells, B-cell-depleted T cells, or PBMCs; the material itself was cDNA or gDNA.

Cohorts were assigned according to the clinical history that participants reported. Two negative PCRs, clearance, or symptom resolution characterized the recovered Cohort 3 donors. With 3 bases clipped from V and 2 bases from J, the junction kept 10 bases outside the gene matches. Per germline, CDR1 MDHEN and CDR2 SYDVKM. This CDR3 spans 18 amino acids. Here immunoSEQ multiplex PCR was the method, and the copy in TCRdb shows in-frame clones only, minus some. The table includes about 120,000 clones, about four fifths detected once. The receptor was derived from a woman aged 25-40 years who had recovered from COVID-19. The chain employs TRBV28 and TRBJ2-1; TRBD2 agrees at 10 bases. Sequenced material: PBMCs or T cells enriched from blood (not recorded which). The CDR3: CASSFVDLAGVPYNEQFF. The CDR3 nucleotides are TGTGCCAGCAGTTTTGTCGACCTAGCGGGAGTACCCTACAATGAGCAGTTCTTC.